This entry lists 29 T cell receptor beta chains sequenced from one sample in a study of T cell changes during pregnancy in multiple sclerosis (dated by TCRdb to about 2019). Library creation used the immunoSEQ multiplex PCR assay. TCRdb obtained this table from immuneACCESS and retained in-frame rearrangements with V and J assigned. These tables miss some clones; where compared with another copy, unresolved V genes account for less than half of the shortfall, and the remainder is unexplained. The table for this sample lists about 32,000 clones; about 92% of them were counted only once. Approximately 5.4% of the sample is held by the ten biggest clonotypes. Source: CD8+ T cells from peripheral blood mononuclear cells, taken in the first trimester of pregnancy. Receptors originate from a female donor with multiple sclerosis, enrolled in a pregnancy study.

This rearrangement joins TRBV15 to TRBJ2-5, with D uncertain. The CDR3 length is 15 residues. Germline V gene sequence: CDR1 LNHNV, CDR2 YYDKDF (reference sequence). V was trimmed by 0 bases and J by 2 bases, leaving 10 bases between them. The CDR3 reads CATSRDRGGQETQYF. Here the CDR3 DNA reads TGTGCCACCAGCAGAGACAGAGGTGGGCAAGAGACCCAGTACTTC.

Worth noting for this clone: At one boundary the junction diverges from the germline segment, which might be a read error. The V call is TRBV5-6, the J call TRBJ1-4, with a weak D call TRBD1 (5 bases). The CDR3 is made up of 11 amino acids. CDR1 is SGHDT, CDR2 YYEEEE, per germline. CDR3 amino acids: CASSLVTEYSF. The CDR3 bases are TGTGCCAGCAGCTTGGTGACAGAATATAGTTTT.

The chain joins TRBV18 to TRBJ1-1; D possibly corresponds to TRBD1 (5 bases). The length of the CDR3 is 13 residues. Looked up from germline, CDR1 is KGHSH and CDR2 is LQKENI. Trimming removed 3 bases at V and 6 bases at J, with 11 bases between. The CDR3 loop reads CASSPGGWAEAFF. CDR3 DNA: TGTGCCAGCTCACCCGGGGGTTGGGCTGAAGCTTTCTTT.

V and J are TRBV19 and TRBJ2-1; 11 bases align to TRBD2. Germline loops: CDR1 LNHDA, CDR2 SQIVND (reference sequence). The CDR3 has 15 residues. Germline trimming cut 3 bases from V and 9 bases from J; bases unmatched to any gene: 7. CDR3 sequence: CASSMEGLAATEQFF. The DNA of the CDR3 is TGTGCCAGTAGTATGGAGGGACTAGCGGCAACTGAGCAGTTCTTC.

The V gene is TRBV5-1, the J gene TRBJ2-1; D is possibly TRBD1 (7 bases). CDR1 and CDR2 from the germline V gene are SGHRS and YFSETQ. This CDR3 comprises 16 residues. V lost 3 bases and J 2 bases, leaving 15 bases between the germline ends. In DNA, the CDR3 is TGCGCCAGCAGCTGGGGGGCGCAGGGGGCCTACAATGAGCAGTTCTTC. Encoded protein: CASSWGAQGAYNEQFF. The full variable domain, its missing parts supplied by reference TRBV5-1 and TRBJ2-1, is KAGVTQTPRYLIKTRGQQVTLSCSPISGHRSVSWYQQTPGQGLQFLFEYFSETQRNKGNFPGRFSGRQFSNSRSEMNVSTLELGDSALYLCASSWGAQGAYNEQFFGPGTRLTVL.

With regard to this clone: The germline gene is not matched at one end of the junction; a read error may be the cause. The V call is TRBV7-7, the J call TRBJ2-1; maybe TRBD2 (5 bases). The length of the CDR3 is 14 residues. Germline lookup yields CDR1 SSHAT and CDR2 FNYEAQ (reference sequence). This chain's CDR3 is CASSLTTNGNEQFF. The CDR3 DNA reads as TGTGCTAGCAGCTTAACGACTAATGGAAATGAGCAGTTCTTC. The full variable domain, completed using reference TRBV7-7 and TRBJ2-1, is GAGVSQSPRYKVTKRGQDVTLRCDPISSHATLYWYQQALGQGPEFLTYFNYEAQPDKSGLPSDRFSAERPEGSISTLTIQRTEQRDSAMYRCASSLTTNGNEQFFGPGTRLTVL.

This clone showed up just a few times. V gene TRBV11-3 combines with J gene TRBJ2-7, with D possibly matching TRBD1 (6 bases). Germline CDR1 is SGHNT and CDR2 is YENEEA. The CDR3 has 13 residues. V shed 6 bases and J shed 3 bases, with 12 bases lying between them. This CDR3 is CASSFTGFYEQYF. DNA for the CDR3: TGTGCCAGCAGTTTCACAGGGTTCTACGAGCAGTACTTC.

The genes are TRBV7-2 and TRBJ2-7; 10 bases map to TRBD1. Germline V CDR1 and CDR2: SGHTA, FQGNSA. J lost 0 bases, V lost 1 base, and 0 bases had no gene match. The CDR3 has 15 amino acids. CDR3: CASSLGDRGSYEQYF. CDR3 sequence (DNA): TGTGCCAGCAGCTTAGGGGACAGGGGCTCCTACGAGCAGTACTTC.

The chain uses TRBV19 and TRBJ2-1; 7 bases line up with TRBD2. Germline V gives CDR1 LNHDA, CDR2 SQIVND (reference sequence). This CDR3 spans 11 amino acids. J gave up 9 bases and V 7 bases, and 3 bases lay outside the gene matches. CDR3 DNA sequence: TGTGCCAGTACAGCGGGGAGTGAGCAGTTCTTC. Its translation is CASTAGSEQFF. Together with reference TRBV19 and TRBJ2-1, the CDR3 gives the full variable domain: DGGITQSPKYLFRKEGQNVTLSCEQNLNHDAMYWYRQDPGQGLRLIYYSQIVNDFQKGDIAEGYSVSREKKESFPLTVTSAQKNPTAFYLCASTAGSEQFFGPGTRLTVL.

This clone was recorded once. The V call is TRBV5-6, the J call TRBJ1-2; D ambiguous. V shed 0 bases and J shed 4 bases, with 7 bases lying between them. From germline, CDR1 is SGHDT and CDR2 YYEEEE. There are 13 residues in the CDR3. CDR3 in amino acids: CASSLEGVYGYTF. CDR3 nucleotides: TGTGCCAGCAGCTTGGAAGGAGTCTATGGCTACACCTTC. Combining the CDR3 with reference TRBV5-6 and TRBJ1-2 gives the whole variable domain DAGVTQSPTHLIKTRGQQVTLRCSPKSGHDTVSWYQQALGQGPQFIFQYYEEEERQRGNFPDRFSGHQFPNYSSELNVNALLLGDSALYLCASSLEGVYGYTFGSGTRLTVV.

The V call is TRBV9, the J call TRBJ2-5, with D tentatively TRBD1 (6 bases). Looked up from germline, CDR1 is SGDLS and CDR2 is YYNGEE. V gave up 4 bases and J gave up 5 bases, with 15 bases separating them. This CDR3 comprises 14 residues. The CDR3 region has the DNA TGTGCCAGCAGCCCCCATTTGGGGGCGGAGACCCAGTACTTC. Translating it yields CASSPHLGAETQYF.

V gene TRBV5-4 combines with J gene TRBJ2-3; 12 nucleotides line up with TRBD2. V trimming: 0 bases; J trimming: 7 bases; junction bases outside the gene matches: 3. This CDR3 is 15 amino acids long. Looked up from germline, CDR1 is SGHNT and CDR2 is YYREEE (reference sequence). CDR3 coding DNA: TGTGCCAGCAGCTTGGCGGGACTAGCGGGTCATACGCAGTATTTT. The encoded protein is CASSLAGLAGHTQYF.

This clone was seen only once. The CDR3 bases are TGCGCCAGCAGCCCGGGACAGGGCCGCCAAGAGACCCAGTACTTC. Encoded protein: CASSPGQGRQETQYF. The chain carries TRBV5-1 and TRBJ2-5, with 9 bases aligning to TRBD1. The V segment lost 4 bases and the J segment 1 base; nucleotides outside the gene matches: 5. CDR3 length: 15 residues. CDR1 is SGHRS, CDR2 YFSETQ, per germline.

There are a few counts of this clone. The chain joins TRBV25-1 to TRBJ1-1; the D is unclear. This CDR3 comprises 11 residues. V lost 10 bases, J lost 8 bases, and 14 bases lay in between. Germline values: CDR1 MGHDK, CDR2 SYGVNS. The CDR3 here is CANPSTKEAFF. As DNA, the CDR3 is TGTGCCAACCCATCGACAAAGGAAGCTTTCTTT. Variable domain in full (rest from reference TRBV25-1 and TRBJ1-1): EADIYQTPRYLVIGTGKKITLECSQTMGHDKMYWYQQDPGMELHLIHYSYGVNSTEKGDLSSESTVSRIRTEHFPLTLESARPSHTSQYLCANPSTKEAFFGQGTRLTVV.

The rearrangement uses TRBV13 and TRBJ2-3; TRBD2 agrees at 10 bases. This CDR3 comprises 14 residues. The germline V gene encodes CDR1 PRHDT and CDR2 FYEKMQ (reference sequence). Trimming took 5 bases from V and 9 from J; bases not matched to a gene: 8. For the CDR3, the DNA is TGTGCCAGCAGCGGGGATCTAGCGGGAGTCACGCAGTATTTT. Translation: CASSGDLAGVTQYF. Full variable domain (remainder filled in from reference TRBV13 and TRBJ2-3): AAGVIQSPRHLIKEKRETATLKCYPIPRHDTVYWYQQGPGQDPQFLISFYEKMQSDKGSIPDRFSAQQFSDYHSELNMSSLELGDSALYFCASSGDLAGVTQYFGPGTRLTVL.

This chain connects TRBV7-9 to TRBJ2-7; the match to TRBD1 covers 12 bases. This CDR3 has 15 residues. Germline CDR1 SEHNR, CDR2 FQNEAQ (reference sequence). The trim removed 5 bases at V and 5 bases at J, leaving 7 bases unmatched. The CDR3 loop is CASSDRDRGRDEQYF. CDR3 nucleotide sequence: TGTGCCAGCAGCGACCGGGACAGGGGGCGGGACGAGCAGTACTTC.

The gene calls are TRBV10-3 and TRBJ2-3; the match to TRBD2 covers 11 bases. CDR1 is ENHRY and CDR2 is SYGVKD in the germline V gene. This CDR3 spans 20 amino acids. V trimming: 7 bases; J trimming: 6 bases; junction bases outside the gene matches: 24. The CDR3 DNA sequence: TGTGCCATCACCCCGACAGGGTGGGAACTAGCGGGAGTCGTTGGGGATACGCAGTATTTT. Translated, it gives CAITPTGWELAGVVGDTQYF.

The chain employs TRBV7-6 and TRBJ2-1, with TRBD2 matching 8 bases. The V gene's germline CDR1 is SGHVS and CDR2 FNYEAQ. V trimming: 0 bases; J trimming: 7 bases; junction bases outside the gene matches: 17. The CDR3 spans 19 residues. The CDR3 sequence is CASSLAPSGGPLIRNEQFF. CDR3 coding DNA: TGTGCCAGCAGCTTAGCCCCTTCGGGGGGGCCCCTTATTAGGAATGAGCAGTTCTTC.

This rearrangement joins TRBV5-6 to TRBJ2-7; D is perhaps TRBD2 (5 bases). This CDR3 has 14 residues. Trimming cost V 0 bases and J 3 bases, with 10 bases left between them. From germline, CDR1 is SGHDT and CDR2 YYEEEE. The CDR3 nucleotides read TGTGCCAGCAGCTTGGTCGCGGGTAGCTACGAGCAGTACTTC. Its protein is CASSLVAGSYEQYF.

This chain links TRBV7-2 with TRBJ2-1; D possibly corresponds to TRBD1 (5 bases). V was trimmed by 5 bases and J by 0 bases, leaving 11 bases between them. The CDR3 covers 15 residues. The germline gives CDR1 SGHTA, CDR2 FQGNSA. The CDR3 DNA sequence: TGTGCCAGCAGCCCACAGGACAACTCCTACAATGAGCAGTTCTTC. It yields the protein CASSPQDNSYNEQFF. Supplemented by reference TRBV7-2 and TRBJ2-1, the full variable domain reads GAGVSQSPSNKVTEKGKDVELRCDPISGHTALYWYRQSLGQGLEFLIYFQGNSAPDKSGLPSDRFSAERTGGSVSTLTIQRTQQEDSAVYLCASSPQDNSYNEQFFGPGTRLTVL.

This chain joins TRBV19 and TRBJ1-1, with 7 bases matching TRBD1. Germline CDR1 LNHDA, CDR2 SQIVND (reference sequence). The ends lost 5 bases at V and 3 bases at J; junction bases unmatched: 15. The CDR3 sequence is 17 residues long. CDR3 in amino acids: CASSDRQGGAKDTEAFF. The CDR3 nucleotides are TGTGCCAGTAGTGACCGACAGGGTGGGGCAAAGGACACTGAAGCTTTCTTT.

CDR3 nucleotide sequence: TGTGCCAGCAGCCCTCGGACAGCCCGGAGCTCCGCTTTCTTT. Amino acid sequence: CASSPRTARSSAFF. The rearrangement joins TRBV11-2 to TRBJ1-1, with D maybe TRBD1 (6 bases). Trimming pared 5 bases from V and 11 bases from J, leaving 21 bases between. Per the germline V gene, CDR1 is SGHAT and CDR2 is FQNNGV. CDR3 length: 14 residues.

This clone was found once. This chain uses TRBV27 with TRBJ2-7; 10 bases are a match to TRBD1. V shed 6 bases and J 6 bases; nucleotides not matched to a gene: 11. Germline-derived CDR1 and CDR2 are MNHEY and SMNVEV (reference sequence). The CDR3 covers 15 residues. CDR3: CASRPTGTGVIEQYF. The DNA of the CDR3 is TGTGCCAGCAGACCTACCGGGACAGGGGTTATCGAGCAGTACTTC.

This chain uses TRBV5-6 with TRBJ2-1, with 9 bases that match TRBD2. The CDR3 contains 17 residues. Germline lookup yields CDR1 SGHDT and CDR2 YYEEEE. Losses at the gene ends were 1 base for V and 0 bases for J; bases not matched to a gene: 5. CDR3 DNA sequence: TGTGCCAGCAGCTTGTCCCTAGCGGGATCCTCCTACAATGAGCAGTTCTTC. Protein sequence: CASSLSLAGSSYNEQFF.

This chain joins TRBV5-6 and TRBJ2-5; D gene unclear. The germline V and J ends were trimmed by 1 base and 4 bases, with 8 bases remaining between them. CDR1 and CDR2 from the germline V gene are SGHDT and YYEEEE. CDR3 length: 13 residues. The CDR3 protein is CASSLSRGETQYF. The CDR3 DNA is TGTGCCAGCAGCTTGTCTAGAGGAGAGACCCAGTACTTC.

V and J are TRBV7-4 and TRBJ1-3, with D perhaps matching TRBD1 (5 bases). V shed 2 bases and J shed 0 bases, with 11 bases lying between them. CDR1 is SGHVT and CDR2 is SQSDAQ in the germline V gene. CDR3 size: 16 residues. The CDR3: CASSLTRASSGNTIYF. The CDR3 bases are TGTGCCAGCAGCTTAACCAGGGCGAGCTCTGGAAACACCATATATTTT. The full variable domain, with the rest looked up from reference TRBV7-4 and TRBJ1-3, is GAGVSQSPRYKVAKRGRDVALRCDSISGHVTLYWYRQTLGQGSEVLTYSQSDAQRDKSGRPSGRFSAERPERSVSTLKIQRTEQGDSAVYLCASSLTRASSGNTIYFGEGSWLTVV.

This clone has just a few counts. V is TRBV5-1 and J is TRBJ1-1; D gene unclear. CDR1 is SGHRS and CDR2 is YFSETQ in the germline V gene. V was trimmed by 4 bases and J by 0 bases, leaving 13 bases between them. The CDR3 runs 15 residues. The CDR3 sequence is CASSLIHDMNTEAFF. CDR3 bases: TGCGCCAGCAGCCTCATACACGACATGAACACTGAAGCTTTCTTT. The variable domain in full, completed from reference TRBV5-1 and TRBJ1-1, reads KAGVTQTPRYLIKTRGQQVTLSCSPISGHRSVSWYQQTPGQGLQFLFEYFSETQRNKGNFPGRFSGRQFSNSRSEMNVSTLELGDSALYLCASSLIHDMNTEAFFGQGTRLTVV.

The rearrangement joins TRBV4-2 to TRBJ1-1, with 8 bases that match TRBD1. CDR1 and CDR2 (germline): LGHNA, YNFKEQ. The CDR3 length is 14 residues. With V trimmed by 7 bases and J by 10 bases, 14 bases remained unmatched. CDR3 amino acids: CASTPTGAALGAFF. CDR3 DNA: TGTGCCAGCACTCCGACAGGGGCGGCCCTGGGAGCTTTCTTT.

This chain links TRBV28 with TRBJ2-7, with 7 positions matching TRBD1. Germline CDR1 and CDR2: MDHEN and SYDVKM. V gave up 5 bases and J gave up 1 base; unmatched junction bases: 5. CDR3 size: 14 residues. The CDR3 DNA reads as TGTGCCAGCAGTGAGGACAGGACATCCTACGAGCAGTACTTC. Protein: CASSEDRTSYEQYF.